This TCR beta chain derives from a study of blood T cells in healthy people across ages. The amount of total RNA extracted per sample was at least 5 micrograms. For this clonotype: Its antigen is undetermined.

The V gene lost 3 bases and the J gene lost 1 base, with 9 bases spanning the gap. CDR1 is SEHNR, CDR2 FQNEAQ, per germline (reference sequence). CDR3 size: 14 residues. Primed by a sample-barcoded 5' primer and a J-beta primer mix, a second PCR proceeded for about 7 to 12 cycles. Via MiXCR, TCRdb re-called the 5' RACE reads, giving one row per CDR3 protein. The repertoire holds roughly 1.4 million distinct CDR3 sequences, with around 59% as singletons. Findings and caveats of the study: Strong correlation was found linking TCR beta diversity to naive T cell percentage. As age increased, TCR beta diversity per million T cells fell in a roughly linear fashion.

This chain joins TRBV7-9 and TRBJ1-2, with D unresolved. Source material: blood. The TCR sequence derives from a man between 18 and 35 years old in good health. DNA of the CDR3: TGTGCCAGCAGCTTGGCACAGAATAACTATGGCTACACCTTC. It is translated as CASSLAQNNYGYTF.